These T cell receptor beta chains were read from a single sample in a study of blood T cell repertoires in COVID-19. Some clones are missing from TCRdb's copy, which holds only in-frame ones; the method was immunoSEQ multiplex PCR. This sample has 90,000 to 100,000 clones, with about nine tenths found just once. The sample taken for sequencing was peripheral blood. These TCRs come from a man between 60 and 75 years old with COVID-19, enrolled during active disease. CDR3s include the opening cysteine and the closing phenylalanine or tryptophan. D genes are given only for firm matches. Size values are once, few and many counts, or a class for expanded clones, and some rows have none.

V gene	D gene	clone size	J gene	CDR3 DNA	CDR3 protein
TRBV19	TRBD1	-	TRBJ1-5	TGTGCCAGTAGTCCTGCGGGACAGGACAATCAGCCCCAGCATTTT	CASSPAGQDNQPQHF
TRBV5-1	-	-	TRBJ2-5	TGCGCCAGCAGCTTGGAACTAGCTGAAGAGACCCAGTACTTC	CASSLELAEETQYF
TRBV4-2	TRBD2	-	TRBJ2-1	TGTGCCAGCAGCGTGACTAGCGCCAACAATGAGCAGTTCTTC	CASSVTSANNEQFF
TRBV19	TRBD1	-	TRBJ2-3	TGTGCCAGTAGTATAACAGGACAGGGGGAAAATACGCAGTATTTT	CASSITGQGENTQYF
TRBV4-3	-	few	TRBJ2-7	TGCGCCAGCAGCCGAGATCCCCAGGCCGGCGAGCAGTACTTC	CASSRDPQAGEQYF
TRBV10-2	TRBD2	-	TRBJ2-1	TGCCCCCGCCGTGGGCCGGGGGGAGGGACTAGGAAAGGTTACAATGAGCAGTTCTTC	CPRRGPGGGTRKGYNEQFF
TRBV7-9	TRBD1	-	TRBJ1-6	TGTGCCAGCAGCTTAGGAGGGGGCCGGAATTCACCCCTCCACTTT	CASSLGGGRNSPLHF
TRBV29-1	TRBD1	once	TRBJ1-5	TGCAGCGTGCGGACAGGGGATCAGCCCCAGCATTTT	CSVRTGDQPQHF
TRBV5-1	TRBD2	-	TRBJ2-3	TGCGCCAGCAGGGTGGGGACTAGCGGGAGTCCCTCCACAGATACGCAGTATTTT	CASRVGTSGSPSTDTQYF
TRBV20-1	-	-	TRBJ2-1	TGCAGTCCGAGCGGGAATGAGCAGTTCTTC	CSPSGNEQFF
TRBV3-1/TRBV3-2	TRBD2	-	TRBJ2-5	TGTGCCAGCAGCCGTAGCGGGGCCCAAGAGACCCAGTACTTC	CASSRSGAQETQYF
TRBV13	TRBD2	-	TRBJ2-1	TGTGCCAGCAGCTTAGAGGGCAGACTAGCGGGAGCCTACAATGAGCAGTTCTTC	CASSLEGRLAGAYNEQFF
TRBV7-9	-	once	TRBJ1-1	TGTGCCAGCAGCCCAATGCGGGGTATGAACACTGAAGCTTTCTTT	CASSPMRGMNTEAFF
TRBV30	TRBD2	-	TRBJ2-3	TGTGCCTGGAGTGGGGCTAGCGGCGCCACAGATACGCAGTATTTT	CAWSGASGATDTQYF
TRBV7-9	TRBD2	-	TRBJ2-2	TGTGCCAGCAGGCCGGGACTAGCGAACACCGGGGAGCTGTTTTTT	CASRPGLANTGELFF
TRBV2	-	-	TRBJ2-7	TGTGCCAGCAGAGAAGGGGGAGACGAGCAGTACTTC	CASREGGDEQYF
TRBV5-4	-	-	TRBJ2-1	TGTGCCAGCAGCCCGAGGTTAGGACAGAGGAATGAGCAGTTCTTC	CASSPRLGQRNEQFF
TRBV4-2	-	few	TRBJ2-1	TGTGCCAGCAGCCAAGATAAGGCCAGAGGGCCGTTCTTC	CASSQDKARGPFF
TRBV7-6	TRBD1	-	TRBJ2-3	TGTGCCGTTGGGAGACAGGGGTATACGCAGTATTTT	CAVGRQGYTQYF
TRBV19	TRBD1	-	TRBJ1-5	TGTGCCAGTCGTTGGGCTGGACAGGGGATGAATCAGCCCCAGCATTTT	CASRWAGQGMNQPQHF
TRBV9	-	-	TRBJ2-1	TGTGCCAGCAGCGCGACGAGCGGGCCCCACAATGAGCAGTTCTTC	CASSATSGPHNEQFF
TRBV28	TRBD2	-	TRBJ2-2	TGTGCCAGCAGCCGCACTAGCGCGGCCGGGGAGCTGTTTTTT	CASSRTSAAGELFF
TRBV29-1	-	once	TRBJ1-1	TGCAGCGTTGAGAGAGGGAGGACTGAAGCTTTCTTT	CSVERGRTEAFF
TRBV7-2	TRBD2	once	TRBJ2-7	TGTGCCAGCAGCTTAGGGCTAGCGGGAGTCTACGAGCAGTACTTC	CASSLGLAGVYEQYF
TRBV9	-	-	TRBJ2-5	TGTGCCAGCAGCGCCTCGGCCCAGGGGGAGACCCAGTACTTC	CASSASAQGETQYF
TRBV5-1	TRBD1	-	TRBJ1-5	TGCGCCAGCAGTCCGACAGGGGATCAGCCCCAGCATTTT	CASSPTGDQPQHF
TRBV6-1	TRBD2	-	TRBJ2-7	TGTGCCAGCAGTGAAATGGGGCTAGCGGGTTCCTACGAGCAGTACTTC	CASSEMGLAGSYEQYF
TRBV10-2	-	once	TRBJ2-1	TGCGCCAGCAGGGAGATATGGAGCGGCAGCTCCTACAATGAGCAGTTCTTC	CASREIWSGSSYNEQFF
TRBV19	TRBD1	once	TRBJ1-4	TGTGCCACTCTGGACAGGAGTAATGAAAAACTGTTTTTT	CATLDRSNEKLFF
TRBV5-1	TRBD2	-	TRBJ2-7	TGCGCCAGCAGCCGGGGGACTAGCGGGGGTAGGGAGCAGTACTTC	CASSRGTSGGREQYF
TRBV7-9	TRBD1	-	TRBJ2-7	TGTGCCAGCAGCCCGGACAGGGGGCGATATTACGAGCAGTACTTC	CASSPDRGRYYEQYF
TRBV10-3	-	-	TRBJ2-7	TGTGCCATCAGTGCCGGAGGGGCCAGCTCCTACGAGCAGTACTTC	CAISAGGASSYEQYF
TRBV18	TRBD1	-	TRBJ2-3	TGTGCCAGCTCACACGACAGGGGCGCAGATACGCAGTATTTT	CASSHDRGADTQYF
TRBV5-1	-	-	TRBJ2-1	TGCGCCAGCAGCTACAGGCCTCAAGGAAATGAGCAGTTCTTC	CASSYRPQGNEQFF
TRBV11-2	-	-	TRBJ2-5	TGTGCCAGCAGCTTGGAGCGGTTAACCCAGTACTTC	CASSLERLTQYF
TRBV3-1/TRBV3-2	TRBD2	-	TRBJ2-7	TGTGCCAGCAGCCAAGACCTAGCGGGATACGAGCAGTACTTC	CASSQDLAGYEQYF
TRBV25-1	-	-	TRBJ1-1	TGTGCCAGCAACCAGCAAGGTTTCGGGGCTTTCTTT	CASNQQGFGAFF
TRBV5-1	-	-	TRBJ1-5	TGCGCCAGCAGCTTGGAGAGGGGGGGTCAGCCCCAGCATTTT	CASSLERGGQPQHF
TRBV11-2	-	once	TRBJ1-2	TGTGCCAGCAGCACGGAGTCGTTCTTCTATGGCTACACCTTC	CASSTESFFYGYTF
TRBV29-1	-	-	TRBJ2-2	TGCAGCGTGGGCGACACACGCAAGAACACCGGGGAGCTGTTTTTT	CSVGDTRKNTGELFF